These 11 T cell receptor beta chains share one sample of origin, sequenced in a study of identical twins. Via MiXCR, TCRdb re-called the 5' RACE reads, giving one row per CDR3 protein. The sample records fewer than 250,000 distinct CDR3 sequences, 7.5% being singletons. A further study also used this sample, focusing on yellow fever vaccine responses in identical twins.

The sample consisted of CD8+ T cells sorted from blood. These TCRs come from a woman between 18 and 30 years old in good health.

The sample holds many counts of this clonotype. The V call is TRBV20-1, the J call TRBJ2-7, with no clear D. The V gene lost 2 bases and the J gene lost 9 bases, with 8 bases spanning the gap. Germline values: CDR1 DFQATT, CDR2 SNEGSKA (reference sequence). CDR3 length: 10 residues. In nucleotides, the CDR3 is TGCAGTGCTAGACCCCGCGGGCAGTACGTC. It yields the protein CSARPRGQYV.

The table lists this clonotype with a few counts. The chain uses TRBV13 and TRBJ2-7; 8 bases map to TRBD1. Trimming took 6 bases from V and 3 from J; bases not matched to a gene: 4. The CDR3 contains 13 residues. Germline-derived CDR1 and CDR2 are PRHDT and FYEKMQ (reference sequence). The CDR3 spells CASRMTGDYEQYF. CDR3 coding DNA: TGTGCCAGCAGGATGACAGGGGACTACGAGCAGTACTTC. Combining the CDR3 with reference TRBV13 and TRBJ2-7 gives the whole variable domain AAGVIQSPRHLIKEKRETATLKCYPIPRHDTVYWYQQGPGQDPQFLISFYEKMQSDKGSIPDRFSAQQFSDYHSELNMSSLELGDSALYFCASRMTGDYEQYFGPGTRLTVT.

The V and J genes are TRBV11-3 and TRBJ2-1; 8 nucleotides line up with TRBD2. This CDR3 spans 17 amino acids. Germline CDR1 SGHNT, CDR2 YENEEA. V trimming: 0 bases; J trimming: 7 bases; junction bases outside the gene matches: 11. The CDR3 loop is CASSLDRMSGSRNEQFF. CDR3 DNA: TGTGCCAGCAGCTTAGATCGTATGAGCGGGAGTCGAAATGAGCAGTTCTTC.

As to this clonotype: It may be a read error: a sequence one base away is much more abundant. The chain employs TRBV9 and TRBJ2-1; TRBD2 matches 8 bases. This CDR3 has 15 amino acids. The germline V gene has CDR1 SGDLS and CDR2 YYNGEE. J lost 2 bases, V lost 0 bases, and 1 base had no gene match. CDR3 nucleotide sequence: TGTGCCAGCAGCGTAGGTAGCGGGACCTACAATGAGCAGTTCTTC. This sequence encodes CASSVGSGTYNEQFF.

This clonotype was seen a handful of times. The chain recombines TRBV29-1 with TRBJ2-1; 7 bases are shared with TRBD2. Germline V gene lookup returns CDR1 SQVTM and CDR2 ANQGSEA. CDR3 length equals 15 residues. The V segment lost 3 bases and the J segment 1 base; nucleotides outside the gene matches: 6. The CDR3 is CSVDLGGRSYNEQFF. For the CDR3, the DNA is TGCAGCGTTGACTTAGGCGGGAGATCCTACAATGAGCAGTTCTTC.

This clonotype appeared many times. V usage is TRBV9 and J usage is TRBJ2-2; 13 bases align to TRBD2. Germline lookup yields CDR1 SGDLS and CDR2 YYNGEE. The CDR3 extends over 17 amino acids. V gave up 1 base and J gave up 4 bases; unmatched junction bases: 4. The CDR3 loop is CASSVYWTSGSTGELFF. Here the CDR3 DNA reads TGTGCCAGCAGCGTATACTGGACTAGCGGGAGCACCGGGGAGCTGTTTTTT.

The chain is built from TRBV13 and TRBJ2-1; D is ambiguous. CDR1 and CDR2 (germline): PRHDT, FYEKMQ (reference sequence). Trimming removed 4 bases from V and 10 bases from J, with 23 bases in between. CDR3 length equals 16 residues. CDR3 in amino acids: CASSSGGLSLIREQFF. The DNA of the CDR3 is TGTGCCAGCAGCTCGGGTGGTCTGAGCCTTATCCGAGAGCAGTTCTTC.

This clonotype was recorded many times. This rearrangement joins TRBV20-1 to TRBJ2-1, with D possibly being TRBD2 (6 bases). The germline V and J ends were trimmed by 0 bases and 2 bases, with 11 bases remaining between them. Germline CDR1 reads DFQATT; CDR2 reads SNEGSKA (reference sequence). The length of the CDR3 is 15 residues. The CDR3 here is CSARDLEGTYNEQFF. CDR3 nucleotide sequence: TGCAGTGCTAGAGATTTGGAGGGGACCTACAATGAGCAGTTCTTC.

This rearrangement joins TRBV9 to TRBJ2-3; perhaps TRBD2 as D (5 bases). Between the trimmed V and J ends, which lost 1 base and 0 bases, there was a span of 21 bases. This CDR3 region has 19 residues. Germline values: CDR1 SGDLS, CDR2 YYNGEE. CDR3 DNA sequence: TGTGCCAGCAGCGTATTAGTCCAGCCTCGGGGTTCGAGCACAGATACGCAGTATTTT. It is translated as CASSVLVQPRGSSTDTQYF.

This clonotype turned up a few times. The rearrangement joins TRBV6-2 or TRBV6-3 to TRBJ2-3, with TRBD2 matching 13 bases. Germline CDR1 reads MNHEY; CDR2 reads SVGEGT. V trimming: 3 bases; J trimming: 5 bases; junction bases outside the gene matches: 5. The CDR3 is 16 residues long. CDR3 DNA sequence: TGTGCCAGCAGTTATGGGACTAGCGGGGCGGGAGATACGCAGTATTTT. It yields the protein CASSYGTSGAGDTQYF.

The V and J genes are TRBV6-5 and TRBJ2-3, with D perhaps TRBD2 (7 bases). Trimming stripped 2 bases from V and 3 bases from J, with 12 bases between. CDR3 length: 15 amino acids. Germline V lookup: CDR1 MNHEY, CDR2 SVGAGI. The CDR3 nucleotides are TGTGCCAGCAGTTACGCGGGGGCAAGTACAGATACGCAGTATTTT. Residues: CASSYAGASTDTQYF.